This T cell receptor (beta chain) emerged from a study of blood T cell repertoires in COVID-19. V lost 5 bases and J lost 8, with 22 bases in between. Looked up from germline, CDR1 is MDHEN and CDR2 is SYDVKM. CDR3 length: 16 residues. Libraries were prepared by immunoSEQ multiplex PCR; TCRdb keeps only in-frame clonotypes and omits some of them. Of about 340,000 clones detected, about 92% appear once; the ten largest clones hold around 18%. The chain uses TRBV28 and TRBJ2-1; possible D gene TRBD2, 6 bases. The sequence derives from a woman between 25 and 40 years old who had recovered from COVID-19. Sequenced material: PBMCs or T cells enriched from blood (not recorded which). The CDR3 sequence: CASSGRVWQGGDEQFF. In nucleotides, the CDR3 is TGTGCCAGCAGTGGTCGCGTTTGGCAGGGAGGCGATGAGCAGTTCTTC.